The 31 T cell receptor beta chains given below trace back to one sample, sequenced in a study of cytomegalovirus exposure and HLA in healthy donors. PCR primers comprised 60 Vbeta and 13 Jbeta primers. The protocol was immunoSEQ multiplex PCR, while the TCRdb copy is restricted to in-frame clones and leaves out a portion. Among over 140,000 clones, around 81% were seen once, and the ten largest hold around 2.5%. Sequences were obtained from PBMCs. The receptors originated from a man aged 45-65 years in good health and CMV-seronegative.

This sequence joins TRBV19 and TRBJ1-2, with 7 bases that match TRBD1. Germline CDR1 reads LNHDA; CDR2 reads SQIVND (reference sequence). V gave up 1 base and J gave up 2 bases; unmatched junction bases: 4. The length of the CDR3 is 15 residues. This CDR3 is CASSIGQGLNYGYTF. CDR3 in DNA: TGTGCCAGTAGTATAGGACAGGGATTAAACTATGGCTACACCTTC.

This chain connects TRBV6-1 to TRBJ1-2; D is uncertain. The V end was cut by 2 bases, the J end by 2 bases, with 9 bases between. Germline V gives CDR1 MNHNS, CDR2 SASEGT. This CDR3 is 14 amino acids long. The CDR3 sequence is CASSEPPRNYGYTF. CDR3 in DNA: TGTGCCAGCAGTGAACCCCCCCGGAACTATGGCTACACCTTC.

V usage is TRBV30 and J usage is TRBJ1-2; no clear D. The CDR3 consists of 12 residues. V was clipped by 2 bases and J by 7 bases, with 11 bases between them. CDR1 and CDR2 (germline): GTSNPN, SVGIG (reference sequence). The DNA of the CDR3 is TGTGCCTGGAGTCTTGGAGGGAGTGGCTACACCTTC. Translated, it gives CAWSLGGSGYTF.

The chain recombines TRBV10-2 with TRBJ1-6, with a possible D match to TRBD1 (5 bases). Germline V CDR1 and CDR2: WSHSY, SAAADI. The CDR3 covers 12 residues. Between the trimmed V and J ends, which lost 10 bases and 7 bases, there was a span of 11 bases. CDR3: CATGARNSPLHF. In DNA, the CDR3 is TGCGCCACTGGGGCGCGGAATTCACCCCTCCACTTT.

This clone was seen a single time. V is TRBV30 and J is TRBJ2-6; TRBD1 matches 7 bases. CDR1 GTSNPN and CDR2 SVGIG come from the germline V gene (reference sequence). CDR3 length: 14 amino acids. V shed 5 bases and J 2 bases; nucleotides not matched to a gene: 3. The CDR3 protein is CAWLDRAGANVLTF. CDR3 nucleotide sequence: TGTGCCTGGCTAGACAGGGCTGGGGCCAACGTCCTGACTTTC.

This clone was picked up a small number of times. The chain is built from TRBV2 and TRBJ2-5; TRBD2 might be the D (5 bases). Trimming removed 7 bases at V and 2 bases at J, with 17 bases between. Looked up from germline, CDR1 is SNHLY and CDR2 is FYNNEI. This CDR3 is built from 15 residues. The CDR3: CASTSTRAAQETQYF. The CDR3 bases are TGTGCCAGCACCTCAACGCGGGCTGCTCAAGAGACCCAGTACTTC.

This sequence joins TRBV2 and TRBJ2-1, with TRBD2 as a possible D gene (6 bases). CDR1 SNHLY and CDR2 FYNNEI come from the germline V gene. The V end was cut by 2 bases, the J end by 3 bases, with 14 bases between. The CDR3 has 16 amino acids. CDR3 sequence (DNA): TGTGCCAGCAGTGAAACGTGGGGGGAGGTCTACAATGAGCAGTTCTTC. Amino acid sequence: CASSETWGEVYNEQFF.

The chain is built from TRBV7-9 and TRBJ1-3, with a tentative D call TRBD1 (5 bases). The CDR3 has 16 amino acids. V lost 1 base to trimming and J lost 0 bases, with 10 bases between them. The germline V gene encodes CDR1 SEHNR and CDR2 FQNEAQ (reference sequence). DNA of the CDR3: TGTGCCAGCAGCTTAGACAGGCAAGACTCTGGAAACACCATATATTTT. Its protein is CASSLDRQDSGNTIYF.

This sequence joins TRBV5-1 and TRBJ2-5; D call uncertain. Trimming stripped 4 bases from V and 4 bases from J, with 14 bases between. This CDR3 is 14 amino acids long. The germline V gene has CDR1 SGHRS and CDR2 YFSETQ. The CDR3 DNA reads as TGCGCCAGCAGCCGGTCTGAAGATGGAGAGACCCAGTACTTC. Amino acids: CASSRSEDGETQYF.

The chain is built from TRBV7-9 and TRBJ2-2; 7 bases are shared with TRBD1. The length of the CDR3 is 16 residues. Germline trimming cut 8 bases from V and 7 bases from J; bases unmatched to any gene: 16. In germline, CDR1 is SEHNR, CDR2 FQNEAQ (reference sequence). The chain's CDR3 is CASVGLGTAGIGELFF. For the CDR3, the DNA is TGTGCCAGCGTCGGGCTAGGGACAGCAGGCATCGGGGAGCTGTTTTTT.

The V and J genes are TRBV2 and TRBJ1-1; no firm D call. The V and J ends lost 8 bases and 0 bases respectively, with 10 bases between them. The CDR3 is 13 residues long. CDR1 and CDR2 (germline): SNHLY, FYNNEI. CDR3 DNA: TGTGCCAGCGGTGCCGGGATGAACACTGAAGCTTTCTTT. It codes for CASGAGMNTEAFF.

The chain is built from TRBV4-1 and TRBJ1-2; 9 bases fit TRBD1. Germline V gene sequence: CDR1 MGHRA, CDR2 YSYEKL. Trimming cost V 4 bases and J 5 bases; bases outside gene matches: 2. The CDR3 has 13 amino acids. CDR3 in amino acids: CASSPGQGYGYTF. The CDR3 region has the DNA TGCGCCAGCAGCCCGGGACAGGGTTATGGCTACACCTTC.

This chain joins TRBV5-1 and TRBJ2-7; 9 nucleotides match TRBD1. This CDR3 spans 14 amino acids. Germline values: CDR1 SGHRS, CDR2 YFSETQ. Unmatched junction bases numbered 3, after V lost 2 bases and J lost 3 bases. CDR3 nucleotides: TGCGCCAGCAGCTTAGGACAGGGGAACTACGAGCAGTACTTC. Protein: CASSLGQGNYEQYF.

The CDR3 here is CASTPTGGSSYEQYF. CDR3 nucleotides: TGTGCCAGCACCCCGACAGGGGGCAGCTCCTACGAGCAGTACTTC. J is TRBJ2-7 and V is TRBV2; 10 bases fit TRBD1. With V trimmed by 7 bases and J by 0 bases, 6 bases remained unmatched. This CDR3 comprises 15 residues. Per the germline V gene, CDR1 is SNHLY and CDR2 is FYNNEI.

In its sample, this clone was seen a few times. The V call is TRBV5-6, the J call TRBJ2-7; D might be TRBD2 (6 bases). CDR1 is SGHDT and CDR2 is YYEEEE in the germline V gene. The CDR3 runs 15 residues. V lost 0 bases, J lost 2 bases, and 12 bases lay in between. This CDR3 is CASSLVRGGTYEQYF. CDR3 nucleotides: TGTGCCAGCAGCTTGGTAAGGGGAGGAACCTACGAGCAGTACTTC.

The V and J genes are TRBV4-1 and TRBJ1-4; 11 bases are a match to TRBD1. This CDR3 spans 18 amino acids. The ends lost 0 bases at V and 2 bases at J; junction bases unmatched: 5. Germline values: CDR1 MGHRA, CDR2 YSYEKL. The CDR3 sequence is CASSQDWTGGLTNEKLFF. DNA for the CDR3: TGCGCCAGCAGCCAAGATTGGACAGGGGGCTTGACTAATGAAAAACTGTTTTTT.

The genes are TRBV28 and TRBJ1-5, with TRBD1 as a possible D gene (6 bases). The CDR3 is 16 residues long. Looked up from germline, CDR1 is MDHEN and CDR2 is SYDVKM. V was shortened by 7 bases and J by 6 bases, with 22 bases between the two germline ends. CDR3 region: CASNLSWGGVGQPQHF. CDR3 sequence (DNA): TGTGCCAGCAATCTTTCGTGGGGGGGCGTCGGTCAGCCCCAGCATTTT.

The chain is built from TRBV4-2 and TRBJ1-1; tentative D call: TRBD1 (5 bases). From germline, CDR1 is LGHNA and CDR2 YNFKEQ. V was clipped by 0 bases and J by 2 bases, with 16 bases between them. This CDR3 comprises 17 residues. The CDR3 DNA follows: TGTGCCAGCAGCCAAGATCTTTTGACGACAGCTAACACTGAAGCTTTCTTT. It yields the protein CASSQDLLTTANTEAFF.

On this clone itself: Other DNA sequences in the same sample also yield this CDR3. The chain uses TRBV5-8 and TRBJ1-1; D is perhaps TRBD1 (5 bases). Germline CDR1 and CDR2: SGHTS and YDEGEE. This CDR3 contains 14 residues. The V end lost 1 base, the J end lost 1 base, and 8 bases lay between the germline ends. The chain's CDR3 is CASSLRGQNTEAFF. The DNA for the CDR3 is TGTGCCAGCAGCTTGAGGGGCCAGAACACTGAAGCTTTCTTT.

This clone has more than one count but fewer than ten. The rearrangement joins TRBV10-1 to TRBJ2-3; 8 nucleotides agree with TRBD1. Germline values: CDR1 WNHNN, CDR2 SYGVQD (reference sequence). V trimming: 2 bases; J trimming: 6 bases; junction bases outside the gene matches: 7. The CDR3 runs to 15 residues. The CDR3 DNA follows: TGCGCCAGCAGTGAGGGGACAGGTAGATCGGATACGCAGTATTTT. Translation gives CASSEGTGRSDTQYF.

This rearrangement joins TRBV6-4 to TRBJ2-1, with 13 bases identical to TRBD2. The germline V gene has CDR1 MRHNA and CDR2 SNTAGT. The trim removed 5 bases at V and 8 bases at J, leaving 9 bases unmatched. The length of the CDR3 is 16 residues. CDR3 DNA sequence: TGTGCCAGCAGTCTCTCTCGGACTAGCGGGAGCCATGAGCAGTTCTTC. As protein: CASSLSRTSGSHEQFF.

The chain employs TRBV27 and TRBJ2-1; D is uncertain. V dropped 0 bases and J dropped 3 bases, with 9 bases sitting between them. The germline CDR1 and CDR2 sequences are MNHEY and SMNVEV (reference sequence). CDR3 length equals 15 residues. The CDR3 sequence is CASSLSAKSYNEQFF. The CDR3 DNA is TGTGCCAGCAGTTTATCAGCGAAAAGCTACAATGAGCAGTTCTTC.

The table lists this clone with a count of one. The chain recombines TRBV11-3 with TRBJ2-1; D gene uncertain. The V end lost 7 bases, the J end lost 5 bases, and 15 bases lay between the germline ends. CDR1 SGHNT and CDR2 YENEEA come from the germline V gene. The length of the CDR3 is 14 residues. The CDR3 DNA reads TGTGCCAGCAACATCAGAACTCGGGACAATGAGCAGTTCTTC. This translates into CASNIRTRDNEQFF.

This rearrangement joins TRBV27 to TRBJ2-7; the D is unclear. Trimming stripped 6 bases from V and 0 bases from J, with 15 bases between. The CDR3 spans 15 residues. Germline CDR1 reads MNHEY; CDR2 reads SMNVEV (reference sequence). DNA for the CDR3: TGTGCCAGCAGCCCCCCAGAGGCCAACTCCTACGAGCAGTACTTC. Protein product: CASSPPEANSYEQYF.

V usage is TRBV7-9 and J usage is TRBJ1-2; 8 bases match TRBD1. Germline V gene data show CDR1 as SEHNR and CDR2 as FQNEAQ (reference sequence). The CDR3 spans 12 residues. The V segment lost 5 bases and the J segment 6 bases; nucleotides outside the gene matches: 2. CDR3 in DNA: TGTGCCAGCAGCATGGACAGGGATGGCTACACCTTC. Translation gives CASSMDRDGYTF.

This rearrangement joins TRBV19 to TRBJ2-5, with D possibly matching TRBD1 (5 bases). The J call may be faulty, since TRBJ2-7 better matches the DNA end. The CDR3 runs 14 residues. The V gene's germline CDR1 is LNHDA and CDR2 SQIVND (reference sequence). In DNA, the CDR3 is TGTGCCAGTAGTCCTGACAGAGTCCCCTACGAGCAGTACTTC. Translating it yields CASSPDRVPYEQYF.

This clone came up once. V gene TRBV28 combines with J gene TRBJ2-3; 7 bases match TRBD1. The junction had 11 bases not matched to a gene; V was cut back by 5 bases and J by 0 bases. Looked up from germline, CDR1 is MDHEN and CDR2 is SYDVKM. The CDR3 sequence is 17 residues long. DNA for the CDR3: TGTGCCAGCAGTCAACCCGGGGACAGAGCTAGCACAGATACGCAGTATTTT. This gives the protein CASSQPGDRASTDTQYF.

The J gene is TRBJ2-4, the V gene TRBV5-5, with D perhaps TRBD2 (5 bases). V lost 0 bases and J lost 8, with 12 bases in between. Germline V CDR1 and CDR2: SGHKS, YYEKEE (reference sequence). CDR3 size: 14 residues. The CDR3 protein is CASSLGHRGDIQYF. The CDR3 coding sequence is TGTGCCAGCAGCTTGGGTCATCGGGGTGACATTCAGTACTTC.

Written as DNA, the CDR3 is TGTGCCAGCAGTGAAAGGAACAGGGGGAGCTCTGGGGCCAACGTCCTGACTTTC. It yields the protein CASSERNRGSSGANVLTF. The gene calls are TRBV6-1 and TRBJ2-6; 8 nucleotides agree with TRBD1. This CDR3 region has 18 residues. CDR1 MNHNS and CDR2 SASEGT come from the germline V gene. With 2 bases clipped from V and 0 bases from J, the junction kept 6 bases outside the gene matches.

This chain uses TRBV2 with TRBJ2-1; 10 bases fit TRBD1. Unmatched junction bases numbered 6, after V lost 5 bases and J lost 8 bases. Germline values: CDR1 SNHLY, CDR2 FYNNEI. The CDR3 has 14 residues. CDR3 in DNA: TGTGCCAGCAGTCTTGGGACAGGGGTGGATGAGCAGTTCTTC. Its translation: CASSLGTGVDEQFF.

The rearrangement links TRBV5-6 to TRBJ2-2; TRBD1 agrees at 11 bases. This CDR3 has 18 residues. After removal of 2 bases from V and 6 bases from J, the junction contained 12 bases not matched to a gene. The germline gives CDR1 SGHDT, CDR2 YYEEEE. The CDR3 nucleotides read TGTGCCAGCAGCTTCGGGACAGGGGGTATTTTTACTGCCGGGGAGCTGTTTTTT. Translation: CASSFGTGGIFTAGELFF.